Listed here are 19 T cell receptor beta chains from one sample, sequenced in a study of T cell repertoires in cytomegalovirus infection. TCRdb reanalysed the reads using MiXCR and keeps one entry per CDR3 protein. The sample consists of hundreds of thousands of distinct CDR3 sequences, about 30% of them appearing once. Which antigens these TCRs recognize remains unknown. Sample: cultured PBMCs, taken from culture after CMV antigen stimulation. The source of these receptors is a human donor in good health (CMV status not recorded). Some clones in this sample may be carry-over from other donors' samples.

This chain connects TRBV27 to TRBJ2-5; 10 nucleotides align to TRBD2. This CDR3 is 14 amino acids long. CDR1 is MNHEY, CDR2 SMNVEV, per germline (reference sequence). Trimming at V came to 5 bases and at J to 4 bases, leaving 4 bases not matched to a gene. CDR3 sequence (DNA): TGTGCCAGCAGTGGACTAGCGGCGGGAGAGACCCAGTACTTC. It yields the protein CASSGLAAGETQYF.

The CDR3 region is CASRGVGDGYEQYF. The DNA for the CDR3 is TGTGCCAGCAGGGGCGTCGGGGATGGGTACGAGCAGTACTTC. The J gene is TRBJ2-7, the V gene TRBV6-2 or TRBV6-3; weak D call: TRBD2 (5 bases). Germline V gives CDR1 MNHEY, CDR2 SVGEGT. V lost 6 bases to trimming and J lost 4 bases, with 16 bases between them. The CDR3 contains 14 residues.

CDR3: CSAKSGVESDTQYF. The CDR3 DNA reads TGCAGTGCGAAGTCGGGGGTGGAGTCAGATACGCAGTATTTT. The V gene is TRBV20-1, the J gene TRBJ2-3; the D gene is possibly TRBD2 (6 bases). Germline CDR1 reads DFQATT; CDR2 reads SNEGSKA (reference sequence). The V gene lost 6 bases and the J gene lost 4 bases, with 17 bases spanning the gap. This CDR3 contains 14 residues.

This clonotype was observed a single time. This sequence joins TRBV11-2 and TRBJ2-1; the D is unclear. V shed 2 bases and J shed 6 bases, with 8 bases lying between them. This CDR3 spans 13 amino acids. Germline CDR1 reads SGHAT; CDR2 reads FQNNGV. CDR3 in DNA: TGTGCCAGCAGCTTAATGGCCGGCAATGAGCAGTTCTTC. This sequence encodes CASSLMAGNEQFF.

There are a few counts of this clonotype. This chain joins TRBV7-2 and TRBJ1-4; 7 nucleotides align to TRBD1. The V gene's germline CDR1 is SGHTA and CDR2 FQGNSA. V was pared by 4 bases and J by 7 bases, with 9 bases of the junction left unmatched. The CDR3 extends over 15 amino acids. The CDR3 loop reads CASSSSGTEGEKLFF. CDR3 coding DNA: TGTGCCAGCAGCTCCTCCGGGACAGAGGGTGAAAAACTGTTTTTT.

The chain carries TRBV7-3 and TRBJ2-7; TRBD2 aligns across 9 bases. The CDR3 consists of 14 residues. Germline trimming cut 5 bases from V and 13 bases from J; bases unmatched to any gene: 15. CDR1 is SGHTA, CDR2 FQGTGA, per germline. CDR3 coding DNA: TGTGCCAGCAGCATCGATGCAACCCGGACTAGCGATTACTTC. Its protein is CASSIDATRTSDYF.

The chain joins TRBV7-6 to TRBJ2-1; TRBD1 aligns across 8 bases. The junction had 5 bases not matched to a gene; V was cut back by 1 base and J by 6 bases. The CDR3 is made up of 15 amino acids. Germline CDR1 is SGHVS and CDR2 is FNYEAQ. The CDR3 nucleotides read TGTGCCAGCAGCTTAGGGACAGGGAGCCCCAATGAGCAGTTCTTC. Translating gives CASSLGTGSPNEQFF.

This clonotype was recorded a few times. This rearrangement joins TRBV19 to TRBJ2-6, with D uncertain. V was cut by 2 bases and J by 2 bases, with 4 bases left in between. Germline assignment: CDR1 LNHDA and CDR2 SQIVND (reference sequence). There are 14 residues in the CDR3. The DNA for the CDR3 is TGTGCCAGTAGTATACTTCCTGGGGCCAACGTCCTGACTTTC. Protein sequence: CASSILPGANVLTF.

This clonotype appeared many times. V usage is TRBV7-2 and J usage is TRBJ2-1; TRBD2 aligns across 9 bases. Germline assignment: CDR1 SGHTA and CDR2 FQGNSA. The CDR3 extends over 14 amino acids. V shed 3 bases, J shed 4 bases, and the junction held 1 base outside the gene matches. CDR3: CASSFSGGYNEQFF. The DNA for the CDR3 is TGTGCCAGCAGCTTTAGCGGGGGATACAATGAGCAGTTCTTC.

This clonotype was recorded many times. The CDR3 DNA sequence: TGTGCCAGCAGAACATACGGGGAGCTGTTTTTT. Translated: CASRTYGELFF. This chain uses TRBV27 with TRBJ2-2; D remains unclear. V was cut by 6 bases and J by 7 bases, with 6 bases left in between. The germline gives CDR1 MNHEY, CDR2 SMNVEV (reference sequence). There are 11 residues in the CDR3.

The gene calls are TRBV2 and TRBJ2-3; 7 positions agree with TRBD1. Germline loops: CDR1 SNHLY, CDR2 FYNNEI. V shed 8 bases, J shed 0 bases, and the junction held 8 bases outside the gene matches. CDR3 length: 15 amino acids. The CDR3 sequence: CASPRDSESTDTQYF. The CDR3 DNA reads as TGTGCCAGCCCTCGGGACAGCGAAAGCACAGATACGCAGTATTTT.

This clonotype was detected a few times. The chain is built from TRBV6-2 or TRBV6-3 and TRBJ1-2; TRBD1 matches 10 bases. This CDR3 comprises 16 residues. V lost 6 bases to trimming and J lost 4 bases; unmatched junction nucleotides: 11. Germline V gene lookup returns CDR1 MNHEY and CDR2 SVGEGT. CDR3 sequence (DNA): TGTGCCAGCAGCCGATCCGAGACAGGGGGCGTCTATGGCTACACCTTC. Protein: CASSRSETGGVYGYTF.

Turning to this clonotype: One junction end does not reproduce the germline sequence, and a read error may be involved. The CDR3 coding sequence is TGTGCCGGCAGTTGGGGACAGGACACCGGGGAGCTGTTTTTT. This codes for CAGSWGQDTGELFF. J is TRBJ2-2 and V is TRBV6-5; 8 nucleotides align to TRBD1. The germline V gene has CDR1 MNHEY and CDR2 SVGAGI. The CDR3 runs 14 residues.

V is TRBV5-4 and J is TRBJ2-3; possibly TRBD2 for D (7 bases). The length of the CDR3 is 14 residues. V was trimmed by 5 bases and J by 5 bases, leaving 15 bases between them. Germline CDR1 SGHNT, CDR2 YYREEE (reference sequence). CDR3 sequence reads: CASRRGGGQDTQYF. Written as DNA, the CDR3 is TGTGCCAGCAGGAGGGGGGGGGGTCAAGATACGCAGTATTTT.

The sample holds many counts of this clonotype. The J gene is TRBJ1-4, the V gene TRBV7-2; D perhaps matches TRBD1 (6 bases). V was trimmed by 5 bases and J by 5 bases, leaving 18 bases between them. CDR3 length: 16 residues. The germline CDR1 and CDR2 sequences are SGHTA and FQGNSA. DNA of the CDR3: TGTGCCAGCAGCCTTGGCCCTACAGGGAACAATGAAAAACTGTTTTTT. Translation gives CASSLGPTGNNEKLFF.

The chain carries TRBV7-8 and TRBJ1-3; D unclear. The CDR3 runs to 14 residues. Germline-derived CDR1 and CDR2 are SGHVS and FQNEAQ. V dropped 0 bases and J dropped 6 bases, with 9 bases sitting between them. The CDR3 DNA reads TGTGCCAGCAGCTTAGCGCTGACCCCAAACACCATATATTTT. Translation: CASSLALTPNTIYF.

J is TRBJ2-3 and V is TRBV7-2; D not certain. Per the germline V gene, CDR1 is SGHTA and CDR2 is FQGNSA. V lost 1 base to trimming and J lost 6 bases, with 8 bases between them. The CDR3 covers 13 residues. CDR3 residues: CASSLGSPDTQYF. CDR3 nucleotides: TGTGCCAGCAGCTTAGGGTCGCCCGATACGCAGTATTTT.

The J gene is TRBJ2-7, the V gene TRBV12-5; D is possibly TRBD1 (5 bases). The CDR3 covers 17 residues. CDR1 LGHNT and CDR2 FRNRAP come from the germline V gene. Trimming shortened V by 0 bases and J by 4 bases, and 19 bases separated the two germline ends. CDR3 residues: CASGLVYPAGKKYEQYF. CDR3 DNA: TGTGCTAGTGGTTTGGTCTACCCCGCAGGGAAAAAGTACGAGCAGTACTTC. Supplemented by reference TRBV12-5 and TRBJ2-7, the full variable domain reads DARVTQTPRHKVTEMGQEVTMRCQPILGHNTVFWYRQTMMQGLELLAYFRNRAPLDDSGMPKDRFSAEMPDATLATLKIQPSEPRDSAVYFCASGLVYPAGKKYEQYFGPGTRLTVT.

V gene TRBV6-1 combines with J gene TRBJ2-1; TRBD2 is a possible D gene (7 bases). There are 15 residues in the CDR3. Trimming stripped 5 bases from V and 5 bases from J, with 16 bases between. Per germline, CDR1 MNHNS and CDR2 SASEGT. CDR3 region: CASSRGGAANNEQFF. The CDR3 region has the DNA TGTGCCAGCAGTCGCGGGGGCGCCGCGAACAATGAGCAGTTCTTC.